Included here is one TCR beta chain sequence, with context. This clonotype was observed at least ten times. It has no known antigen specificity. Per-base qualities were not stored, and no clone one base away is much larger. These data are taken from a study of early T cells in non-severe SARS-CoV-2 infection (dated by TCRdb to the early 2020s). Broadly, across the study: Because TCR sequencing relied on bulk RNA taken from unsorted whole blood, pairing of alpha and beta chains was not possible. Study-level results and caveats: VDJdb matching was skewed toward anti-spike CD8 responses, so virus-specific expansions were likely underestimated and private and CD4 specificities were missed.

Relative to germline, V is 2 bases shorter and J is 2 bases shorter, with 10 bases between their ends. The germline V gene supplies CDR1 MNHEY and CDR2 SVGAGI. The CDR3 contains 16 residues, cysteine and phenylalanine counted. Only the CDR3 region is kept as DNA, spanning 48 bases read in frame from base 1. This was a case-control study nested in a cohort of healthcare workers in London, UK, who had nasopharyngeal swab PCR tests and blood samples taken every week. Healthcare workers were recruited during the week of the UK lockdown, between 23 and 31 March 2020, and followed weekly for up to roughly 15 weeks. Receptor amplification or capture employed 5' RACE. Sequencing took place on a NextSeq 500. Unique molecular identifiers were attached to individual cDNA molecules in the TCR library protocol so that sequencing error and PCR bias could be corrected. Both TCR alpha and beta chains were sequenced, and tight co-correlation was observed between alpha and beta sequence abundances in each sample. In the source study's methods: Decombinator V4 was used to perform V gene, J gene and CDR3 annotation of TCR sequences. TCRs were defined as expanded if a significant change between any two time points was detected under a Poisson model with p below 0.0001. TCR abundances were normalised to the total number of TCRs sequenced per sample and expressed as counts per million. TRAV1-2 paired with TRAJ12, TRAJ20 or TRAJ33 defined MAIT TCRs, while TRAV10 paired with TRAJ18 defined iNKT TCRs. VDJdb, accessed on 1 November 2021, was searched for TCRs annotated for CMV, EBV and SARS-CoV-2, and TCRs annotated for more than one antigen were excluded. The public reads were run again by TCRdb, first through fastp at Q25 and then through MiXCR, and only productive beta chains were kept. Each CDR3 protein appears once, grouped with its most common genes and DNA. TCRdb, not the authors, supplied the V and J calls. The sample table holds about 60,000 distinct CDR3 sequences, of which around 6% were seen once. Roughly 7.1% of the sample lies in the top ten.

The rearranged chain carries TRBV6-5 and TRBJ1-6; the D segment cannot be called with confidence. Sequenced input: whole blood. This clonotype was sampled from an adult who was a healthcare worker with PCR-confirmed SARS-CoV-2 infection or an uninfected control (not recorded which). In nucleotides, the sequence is TGTGCCAGCAGTTACGGGCGGAGCGCCTATAATTCACCCCTCCACTTT. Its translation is CASSYGRSAYNSPLHF.